The 6 T cell receptor beta chains below were found in one sample sequenced in a study of T cells after posttransplantation cyclophosphamide. Some clones are missing from TCRdb's copy, which holds only in-frame ones; the method was immunoSEQ multiplex PCR. The table lists some 64,000 clones, about 94% of them singletons, with approximately 2.7% in the top ten. Material: PBMCs. These receptors came from a woman aged 30 to 39 in good health and a related stem cell transplant donor.

The gene calls are TRBV11-2 and TRBJ2-3; D might be TRBD1 or TRBD2, each matching 5 bases. The V gene's germline CDR1 is SGHAT and CDR2 FQNNGV. CDR3 length: 14 residues. Trimming took off 5 bases at V and 5 bases at J, with 14 bases between the two ends. CDR3 coding DNA: TGTGCCAGCAGCCCCCACGGGGCCGAAGATACGCAGTATTTT. Protein sequence: CASSPHGAEDTQYF.

The V call is TRBV15, the J call TRBJ2-5, with D unresolved. Trimming took 0 bases from V and 7 from J, leaving 6 bases between them. The germline gives CDR1 LNHNV, CDR2 YYDKDF (reference sequence). The CDR3 is 12 residues long. CDR3 loop: CATSRDLRTQYF. In DNA, the CDR3 is TGTGCCACCAGCAGAGACCTGCGGACCCAGTACTTC.

The rearrangement links TRBV29-1 to TRBJ1-1; D is uncertain. CDR1 and CDR2 (germline): SQVTM, ANQGSEA. The V gene lost 3 bases and the J gene lost 0 bases, with 8 bases spanning the gap. The CDR3 is made up of 13 amino acids. As DNA, the CDR3 is TGCAGCGTTGAGGGCCGATTGAACACTGAAGCTTTCTTT. It specifies CSVEGRLNTEAFF.

DNA of the CDR3: TGTGCCAGCTCCCGGACAGGGGGTTCGGAAAAACTGTTTTTT. Translation: CASSRTGGSEKLFF. The gene calls are TRBV18 and TRBJ1-4, with 10 bases lining up with TRBD1. Germline loops: CDR1 KGHSH, CDR2 LQKENI. This CDR3 has 14 residues. J was trimmed by 8 bases and V by 6 bases; bases with no gene match: 6.

The CDR3 is CASSLNVQAGGASNIQYF. As DNA, the CDR3 is TGTGCCAGCAGCTTAAACGTCCAGGCAGGGGGCGCGAGTAACATTCAGTACTTC. The V gene is TRBV7-2, the J gene TRBJ2-4, with TRBD1 identical over 8 bases. The CDR3 extends over 18 amino acids. Germline trimming cut 2 bases from V and 7 bases from J; bases unmatched to any gene: 16. Germline CDR1 is SGHTA and CDR2 is FQGNSA.

The chain joins TRBV9 to TRBJ2-1, with D unclear. Trimming removed 1 base from V and 6 bases from J, with 8 bases in between. The CDR3 totals 13 residues. Per germline, CDR1 SGDLS and CDR2 YYNGEE. As DNA, the CDR3 is TGTGCCAGCAGCGTACCTGCCGGCAATGAGCAGTTCTTC. It encodes CASSVPAGNEQFF.